The TCR beta chain described here comes from a study of Graves' ophthalmopathy and Graves' hyperthyroidism (dated by TCRdb to 2016 to 2019). For context, the study as a whole: Hyperthyroidism was considered stable if no progression to ophthalmopathy occurred within 18 months of follow-up. The study used TCR beta repertoire signatures to distinguish Graves' ophthalmopathy from Graves' hyperthyroidism and to predict progression to ophthalmopathy. In total, 135 blood samples were TCR-sequenced: some 43 ophthalmopathy, approximately 80 hyperthyroidism and some 17 hyperthyroidism-to-ophthalmopathy patients. Following sample collection, hyperthyroidism patients were given methimazole at a starting dose of 30 mg daily, and ophthalmopathy patients were given high-dose intravenous methylprednisolone. In over 5 hyperthyroidism patients, the T-cell repertoire of thyroid tissue was compared with the T-cell repertoire of blood. To explore V-J signatures that separate ophthalmopathy from hyperthyroidism, a discovery set of about 96 patients was enrolled, consisting of about 41 with ophthalmopathy and 57 with stable hyperthyroidism. An independent validation cohort comprised roughly 20 hyperthyroidism patients and about 16 patients who later progressed from hyperthyroidism to ophthalmopathy.

In this sample, this clonotype turned up many times. Its specific antigen is unknown. No clone much larger than this one lies a single base away; base qualities are absent. For repertoire sequencing, TCR beta CDR3 regions were amplified from RNA transcripts. HTBI primers and the Qiagen OneStep RT-PCR kit were used in a first-round RT-PCR, which was followed by a second-round multiplex PCR, size selection and purification. The libraries underwent paired-end sequencing with 100 bp reads on an Illumina HiSeq2000. Per the original workflow: SOAPnuke was used to process the reads, removing any read that contained adapters or uncalled bases, had a mean Phred below 15, or lacked an exact match to the constant primer or identifier. High-quality paired reads were merged with COPE v1.2.5. Each unique nucleotide sequence was defined as a clonotype, and clonotypes were aligned to IMGT TRB V, D and J references with MiTCR v1.1. The analysis was limited to V-J combinations with a frequency above 0.0001, which together covered over 99% of the repertoires. For each V-J combination, a TCR clonal expansion and chaos score was defined as the ratio of F50 clonal expansion to chaos observed in the TCRdist matrix. Welch's t-statistics and random forest were used to narrow the features down to about a dozen V-J combinations, which were then fed into a naive Bayes classifier. Thyroid-blood repertoire similarity was quantified with the Morisita-Horn index. In TCRdb, the public reads were trimmed at Q25 with fastp and aligned with MiXCR, with productive beta chains retained. CDR3 protein duplicates are merged, each entry listing the most common genes and DNA. These V and J calls are TCRdb output, not the study's own analysis. The sample table contains 560,000 or so distinct CDR3 sequences; only one count was recorded for roughly 39% of them. The ten largest account for about 4.2% of the sample.

The V end loses 2 bases and the J end loses 7 bases, and a stretch of 18 bases separates them. The CDR3 measures 15 amino acids from cysteine to phenylalanine. Only the CDR3 DNA stays, 45 bases, in frame from base 1. The germline V gene (reference sequence) gives CDR1 as SEHNR and CDR2 as FQNEAQ. On the study overall, not on this receptor specifically: Among expanded thyroid clonotypes with frequency above 0.001, most also showed up in blood, which suggests that blood repertoires may reflect the thyroid immune response. In validation, the model predicted ophthalmopathy progression with 55% to 71% sensitivity and 72% to 80% specificity; roughly 12 predicted patients were CT-confirmed with GO in a median of approximately 6.5 months. No statistical method was used to predetermine the sample size, and group allocation was not hidden from the investigators. In cross-validation, the 13-signature model distinguished ophthalmopathy from stable hyperthyroidism with about 90% sensitivity and about 84% specificity, and in the test set the corresponding values were 80% and 75%.

Patients with hyperthyroidism were aged 18 to 65 years, had been newly diagnosed, and had a disease duration of less than 2 months. Anyone with other autoimmune diseases, uncontrolled infections, pregnancy or lactation was excluded from the study. Diagnosis relied on clinical symptoms, serum thyroxine, TRAb, thyroid ultrasound and orbital computed tomography. Total RNA was extracted using Trizol reagent, and RNA quality was checked on an Agilent 2100 Bioanalyzer. The TCR sequence derives from an adult man with Graves' hyperthyroidism. The chain employs TRBV7-9 and TRBJ2-7; a confident D gene designation cannot be given. Sequences were obtained from peripheral blood or thyroid tissue (not recorded which). The CDR3 loop reads CASSLITTPDGEQYF. The nucleotides are TGTGCCAGCAGCTTAATCACGACCCCTGATGGGGAGCAGTACTTC.